The rows below give T cell receptor beta chains drawn from one sample of a study of blood T cell repertoires in COVID-19. Assay: immunoSEQ multiplex PCR; the TCRdb copy retains only in-frame clones and omits some. The sample holds approximately 670,000 clones, about 90% seen once. Sequencing was done on a sample of peripheral blood. These receptors all come from a woman aged 18 to 35 with acute or convalescent COVID-19. Both conserved end residues are part of each CDR3. A D gene is named only where the DNA matches it firmly. Expanded clones are given a class, and other clones once, few, many or no size at all.

V gene: TRBV18; J gene: TRBJ2-2; clone size: -; D gene: -; CDR3 DNA: TGTGCCAGCTCACCGACTAGTAGAAACACCGGGGAGCTGTTTTTT; CDR3 protein: CASSPTSRNTGELFF
V gene: TRBV5-1; J gene: TRBJ2-3; clone size: -; D gene: -; CDR3 DNA: TGCGCCAGCAGCCGATCCCTGGCGGGGAGCACAGATACGCAGTATTTT; CDR3 protein: CASSRSLAGSTDTQYF
V gene: TRBV28; J gene: TRBJ2-7; clone size: -; D gene: TRBD1; CDR3 DNA: TGTGCCAGCAGGCTGACAGGGGACTACGAGCAGTACTTC; CDR3 protein: CASRLTGDYEQYF
V gene: TRBV7-7; J gene: TRBJ2-1; clone size: -; D gene: TRBD2; CDR3 DNA: TGTGCCAGCAGCCCGACTAGCGCCGGTTCCTACAATGAGCAGTTCTTC; CDR3 protein: CASSPTSAGSYNEQFF
V gene: TRBV18; J gene: TRBJ1-1; clone size: -; D gene: -; CDR3 DNA: TGTGCCAGCTCACTATTTTTTGACCGGGACACTGAAGCTTTCTTT; CDR3 protein: CASSLFFDRDTEAFF
V gene: TRBV6-5; J gene: TRBJ1-2; clone size: -; D gene: -; CDR3 DNA: TGTGCCAGCAGACGTGGGGCAGGGTTAGGCTACACCTTC; CDR3 protein: CASRRGAGLGYTF
V gene: TRBV27; J gene: TRBJ1-2; clone size: -; D gene: -; CDR3 DNA: TGTGCCAGCAGTTCCATATCAGGTTACTATGGCTACACCTTC; CDR3 protein: CASSSISGYYGYTF
V gene: TRBV13; J gene: TRBJ1-1; clone size: -; D gene: TRBD1; CDR3 DNA: TGTGCCAGCACCCTAAGGGACAGGGCCACTGAAGCTTTCTTT; CDR3 protein: CASTLRDRATEAFF
V gene: TRBV5-8; J gene: TRBJ1-1; clone size: -; D gene: TRBD1; CDR3 DNA: TGTGCCAGCAGTCGAGGGACAGGGAGGACTGAAGCTTTCTTT; CDR3 protein: CASSRGTGRTEAFF
V gene: TRBV20-1; J gene: TRBJ1-2; clone size: -; D gene: -; CDR3 DNA: TGCAGTGCTAGCGGGGTGGGTGGCTACACCTTC; CDR3 protein: CSASGVGGYTF
V gene: TRBV14; J gene: TRBJ1-4; clone size: -; D gene: TRBD1; CDR3 DNA: TGTGCCAGCAGCCAAGTTTCAGGGGGGACGAAACTGTTTTTT; CDR3 protein: CASSQVSGGTKLFF
V gene: TRBV15; J gene: TRBJ1-2; clone size: -; D gene: TRBD1; CDR3 DNA: TGTGCCACCAGCAGAGAGGACAGGGGGAAGAATGGCTACACCTTC; CDR3 protein: CATSREDRGKNGYTF
V gene: TRBV6-6; J gene: TRBJ1-4; clone size: few; D gene: TRBD1; CDR3 DNA: TGTGCCAGCAGTTATCCGGGACAGGGTAATGAAAAACTGTTTTTT; CDR3 protein: CASSYPGQGNEKLFF
V gene: TRBV12-3/TRBV12-4; J gene: TRBJ1-5; clone size: -; D gene: -; CDR3 DNA: TGTGCCAGCAGTCTGACGGGGGTACGGCCCCAGCATTTT; CDR3 protein: CASSLTGVRPQHF
V gene: TRBV7-7; J gene: TRBJ2-1; clone size: -; D gene: -; CDR3 DNA: TGTGCCAGCAGCTTACGGGTCTACAATGAGCAGTTCTTC; CDR3 protein: CASSLRVYNEQFF
V gene: TRBV12-3/TRBV12-4; J gene: TRBJ2-1; clone size: -; D gene: -; CDR3 DNA: TGTGCCAGCAGAACCGTCGGGTACACTGAGCAGTTCTTC; CDR3 protein: CASRTVGYTEQFF
V gene: TRBV11-3; J gene: TRBJ2-7; clone size: -; D gene: -; CDR3 DNA: TGTGCCAGCAGCCAGGGATTCCACTCCTACGAGCAGTACTTC; CDR3 protein: CASSQGFHSYEQYF
V gene: TRBV9; J gene: TRBJ2-7; clone size: -; D gene: TRBD2; CDR3 DNA: TGTGCCAGCAGCCCGGGGGGCGAGCAGTACTTC; CDR3 protein: CASSPGGEQYF
V gene: TRBV4-3; J gene: TRBJ2-1; clone size: -; D gene: -; CDR3 DNA: TGCGCCAGCAGCCAAGATGACTGGGAGTACAATGAGCAGTTCTTC; CDR3 protein: CASSQDDWEYNEQFF
V gene: TRBV5-5; J gene: TRBJ1-5; clone size: once; D gene: -; CDR3 DNA: TGTGCCAGCAGCTCCGGGAGGCAGGCCAATCAGCCCCAGCATTTT; CDR3 protein: CASSSGRQANQPQHF
V gene: TRBV4-2; J gene: TRBJ1-2; clone size: once; D gene: -; CDR3 DNA: TGTGCCAGCAGCCAAGATTGGGTTGCAGGGGCAAACTATGGCTACACCTTC; CDR3 protein: CASSQDWVAGANYGYTF
V gene: TRBV19; J gene: TRBJ1-4; clone size: -; D gene: TRBD1; CDR3 DNA: TGTGCCAGTAGTGGGACAGGGTTGGTTTATCTGTTTTTT; CDR3 protein: CASSGTGLVYLFF
V gene: TRBV4-1; J gene: TRBJ2-7; clone size: -; D gene: TRBD2; CDR3 DNA: TGCGCCAGCAGCCAAGACGGGGAGGGACTAACCTACGAGCAGTACTTC; CDR3 protein: CASSQDGEGLTYEQYF
V gene: TRBV7-3; J gene: TRBJ2-2; clone size: -; D gene: -; CDR3 DNA: TGTGCCAGCAGCGGCAGGGTGGGCGGGGAGCTGTTTTTT; CDR3 protein: CASSGRVGGELFF
V gene: TRBV5-5; J gene: TRBJ2-7; clone size: -; D gene: TRBD2; CDR3 DNA: TGTGCCAGCAGCTTTAGCGGGGGGGCCTTTTCCTACGAGCAGTACTTC; CDR3 protein: CASSFSGGAFSYEQYF
V gene: TRBV11-1; J gene: TRBJ1-3; clone size: -; D gene: TRBD1; CDR3 DNA: TGTGCCAGCAGCTTCCGGGGGACAGTTGGAAACACCATATATTTT; CDR3 protein: CASSFRGTVGNTIYF
V gene: TRBV6-6; J gene: TRBJ2-1; clone size: few; D gene: TRBD2; CDR3 DNA: TGTGCCACCGGCGCGGGGGGGACCTACAATGAGCAGTTCTTC; CDR3 protein: CATGAGGTYNEQFF
V gene: TRBV10-3; J gene: TRBJ1-5; clone size: -; D gene: -; CDR3 DNA: TGTGCCATCAGTGTTGAGGGTGGTCAGCCCCAGCATTTT; CDR3 protein: CAISVEGGQPQHF
V gene: TRBV3-1/TRBV3-2; J gene: TRBJ2-7; clone size: -; D gene: TRBD2; CDR3 DNA: TGTGCCAGCAGCCAAAACGGGGGGTTGAACGAGCAGTACTTC; CDR3 protein: CASSQNGGLNEQYF
V gene: TRBV30; J gene: TRBJ1-2; clone size: -; D gene: TRBD1; CDR3 DNA: TGTGCCTGGAGGAACAGGGGGTTTAGTAATGGCTACACCTTC; CDR3 protein: CAWRNRGFSNGYTF
V gene: TRBV4-3; J gene: TRBJ2-1; clone size: -; D gene: -; CDR3 DNA: TGCGCCAGCAGCCAAGTCATAGGGGGGGGCTCCTACAATGAGCAGTTCTTC; CDR3 protein: CASSQVIGGGSYNEQFF
V gene: TRBV5-1; J gene: TRBJ1-2; clone size: few; D gene: -; CDR3 DNA: TGCGCCAGCAGCTTTGCCTCTACGGACTATGGCTACACCTTC; CDR3 protein: CASSFASTDYGYTF
V gene: TRBV7-9; J gene: TRBJ1-4; clone size: -; D gene: -; CDR3 DNA: TGTGCCAGCAGCCGGGGGAGGAATGAAAAACTGTTTTTT; CDR3 protein: CASSRGRNEKLFF
V gene: TRBV4-1; J gene: TRBJ2-1; clone size: -; D gene: TRBD2; CDR3 DNA: TGCGCCAGCAGCCAACCTAATATACTCACCCCGGCCGGGGGGGGTCAGTTCTTC; CDR3 protein: CASSQPNILTPAGGGQFF
V gene: TRBV9; J gene: TRBJ2-1; clone size: -; D gene: TRBD1; CDR3 DNA: TGTGCCAGCAGCCCCGGGACAGGGTACTACAATGAGCAGTTCTTC; CDR3 protein: CASSPGTGYYNEQFF
V gene: TRBV7-2; J gene: TRBJ2-7; clone size: -; D gene: TRBD2; CDR3 DNA: TGTGCCAGCAGCTCGGGACTAGCGGGGGACGGGGAGCAGTACTTC; CDR3 protein: CASSSGLAGDGEQYF
V gene: TRBV6-5; J gene: TRBJ2-7; clone size: -; D gene: TRBD1; CDR3 DNA: TGTGCCAGCAGCTGGGGACAGGGGGCTTACGAGCAGTACTTC; CDR3 protein: CASSWGQGAYEQYF
V gene: TRBV2; J gene: TRBJ2-1; clone size: -; D gene: TRBD2; CDR3 DNA: TGTGCCAGACAAAGCGAGCGGGGGACTATCAATGAGCAGTTCTTC; CDR3 protein: CARQSERGTINEQFF
V gene: TRBV7-6; J gene: TRBJ1-6; clone size: -; D gene: -; CDR3 DNA: TGTGCCAGCAGCTTAGGTCCAGGGGACGCATCACCCCTCCACTTT; CDR3 protein: CASSLGPGDASPLHF
V gene: TRBV14; J gene: TRBJ1-2; clone size: -; D gene: TRBD1; CDR3 DNA: TGTGCCAGCAGCCGTAACAGGGGGCATGGCTACACCTTC; CDR3 protein: CASSRNRGHGYTF
V gene: TRBV24-1; J gene: TRBJ2-1; clone size: -; D gene: -; CDR3 DNA: TGTGCCACCAGTGATCCCCCGGCGGGGTCAAATGAGCAGTTCTTC; CDR3 protein: CATSDPPAGSNEQFF
V gene: TRBV24-1; J gene: TRBJ2-7; clone size: -; D gene: -; CDR3 DNA: TGTGCCACCAGTGATTTAGGGGACGAGCAGTACTTC; CDR3 protein: CATSDLGDEQYF
V gene: TRBV7-8; J gene: TRBJ1-3; clone size: -; D gene: TRBD1; CDR3 DNA: TGTGCCAGCAGCGAGGGACAGACCTCTGGAAACACCATATATTTT; CDR3 protein: CASSEGQTSGNTIYF
V gene: TRBV10-3; J gene: TRBJ2-3; clone size: -; D gene: TRBD2; CDR3 DNA: TGTGCCACCGACCCAAGAAAGCTAGCGGGGGCCCCGGGAGATACGCAGTATTTT; CDR3 protein: CATDPRKLAGAPGDTQYF
V gene: TRBV13; J gene: TRBJ1-1; clone size: -; D gene: -; CDR3 DNA: TGTGCCAGCAGCCCCACCCTTACCTTATATTATGAGGGTTTCTTT; CDR3 protein: CASSPTLTLYYEGFF
V gene: TRBV5-1; J gene: TRBJ1-2; clone size: few; D gene: TRBD1; CDR3 DNA: TGCGCCAGCAGCTTAGGCGAGACAGGGGCTTATGGCTACACCTTC; CDR3 protein: CASSLGETGAYGYTF
V gene: TRBV15; J gene: TRBJ2-1; clone size: -; D gene: -; CDR3 DNA: TGTGCCACCAGCAAAGACACACCCTGGGAGCAGTTCTTC; CDR3 protein: CATSKDTPWEQFF
V gene: TRBV28; J gene: TRBJ1-2; clone size: -; D gene: -; CDR3 DNA: TGTGCCAGCAGCACAACCCGCTATGGCTACACCTTC; CDR3 protein: CASSTTRYGYTF